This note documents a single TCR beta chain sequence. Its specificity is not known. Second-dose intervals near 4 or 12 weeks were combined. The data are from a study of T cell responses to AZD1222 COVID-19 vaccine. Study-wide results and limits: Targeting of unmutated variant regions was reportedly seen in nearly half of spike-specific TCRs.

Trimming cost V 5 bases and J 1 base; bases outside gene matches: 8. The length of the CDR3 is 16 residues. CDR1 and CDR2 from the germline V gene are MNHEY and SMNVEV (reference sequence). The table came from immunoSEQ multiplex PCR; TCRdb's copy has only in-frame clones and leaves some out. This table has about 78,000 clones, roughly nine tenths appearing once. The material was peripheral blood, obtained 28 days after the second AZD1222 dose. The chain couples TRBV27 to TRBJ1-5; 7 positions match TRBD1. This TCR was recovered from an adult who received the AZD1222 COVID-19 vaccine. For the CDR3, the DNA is TGTGCCAGCAGTCCCAGCTCGACAGGGAGCAATCAGCCCCAGCATTTT. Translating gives CASSPSSTGSNQPQHF.